The sequence of this T cell receptor (beta chain) was determined in a study of response to subunit inactivated influenza vaccine listed by TCRdb under 2018. The study in broad terms: To follow how T cells responded to a trivalent subunit inactivated influenza vaccine, the researchers relied on deep quantitative profiling of the T cell receptor repertoire.

The investigation overall reported the following: The authors proposed that each seasonal influenza vaccination may bring in only a limited number of new T cells.

With regard to this clonotype: Its target antigen remains unknown. Base qualities are not at hand, and no much larger clone is one base apart.

To prepare the library, RT-PCR was applied. The listed sequencing device is Illumina HiSeq 2500. TCRdb ran its own pipeline on the public reads, namely fastp trimming at Q25 and MiXCR clone calling, and kept in-frame beta chains. Each CDR3 protein appears once, grouped with its most common genes and DNA. The sample data list roughly 700,000 distinct CDR3 sequences, and more than 11% of these were observed just once. The top ten clones comprise 5.5% to 8% of the sample. The germline V gene specifies SGHTA as CDR1 and FQGNSA as CDR2. The CDR3 numbers 16 residues from cysteine through phenylalanine. Only CDR3 DNA is held: 48 bases, read in frame from base 1. V ends up 5 bases short and J 5 bases short, with an unmatched junction base count of 7.

The input for sequencing was PBMCs from blood, taken less than 15 days before vaccination. The chain is made from TRBV7-2 and TRBJ2-3; TRBD2 lines up with 13 middle nucleotides. The clonotype comes from a man aged 50 or older who received an inactivated influenza vaccine. Donor details come from another sample of the same person, matched by shared clones. The CDR3 has the sequence CASSRLLAGGEDTQYF. The base sequence is TGTGCCAGCAGCCGGTTACTAGCGGGAGGGGAAGATACGCAGTATTTT.